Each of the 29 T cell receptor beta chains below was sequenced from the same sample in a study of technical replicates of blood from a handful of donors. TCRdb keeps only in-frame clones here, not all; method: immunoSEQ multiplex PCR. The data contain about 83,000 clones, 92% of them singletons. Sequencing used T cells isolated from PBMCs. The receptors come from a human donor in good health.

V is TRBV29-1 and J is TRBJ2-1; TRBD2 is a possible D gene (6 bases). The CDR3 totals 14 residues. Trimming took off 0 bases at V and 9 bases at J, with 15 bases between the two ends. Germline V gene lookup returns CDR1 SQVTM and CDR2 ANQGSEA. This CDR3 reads CSVEESGGWGEQFF. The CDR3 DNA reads TGCAGCGTTGAAGAATCCGGGGGTTGGGGTGAGCAGTTCTTC.

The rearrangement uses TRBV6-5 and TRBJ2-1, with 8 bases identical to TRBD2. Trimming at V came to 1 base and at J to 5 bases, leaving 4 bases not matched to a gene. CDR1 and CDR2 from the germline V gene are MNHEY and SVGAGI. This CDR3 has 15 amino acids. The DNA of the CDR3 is TGTGCCAGCAGTTACTGGCGGGAGGCCCACAATGAGCAGTTCTTC. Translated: CASSYWREAHNEQFF.

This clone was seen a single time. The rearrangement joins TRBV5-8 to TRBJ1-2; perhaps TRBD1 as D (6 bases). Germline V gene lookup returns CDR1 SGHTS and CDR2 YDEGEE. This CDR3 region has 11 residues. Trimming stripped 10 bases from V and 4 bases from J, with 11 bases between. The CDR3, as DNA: TGTGCCGCAGGGGTCGGCTATGGCTACACCTTC. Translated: CAAGVGYGYTF.

CDR3 loop: CSVAILGQNYGYTF. CDR3 in DNA: TGCAGCGTTGCGATTTTGGGACAGAACTATGGCTACACCTTC. This sequence joins TRBV29-1 and TRBJ1-2, with TRBD1 identical over 7 bases. The V and J ends lost 4 bases and 2 bases, in that order; junction bases with no gene match: 7. The length of the CDR3 is 14 residues. Germline CDR1 is SQVTM and CDR2 is ANQGSEA.

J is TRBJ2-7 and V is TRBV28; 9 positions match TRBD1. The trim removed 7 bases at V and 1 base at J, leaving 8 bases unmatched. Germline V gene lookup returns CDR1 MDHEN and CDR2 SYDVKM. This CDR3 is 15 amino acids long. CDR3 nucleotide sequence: TGTGCCAGCATTCCGGGGGGACAGGGTTCCTACGAGCAGTACTTC. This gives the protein CASIPGGQGSYEQYF.

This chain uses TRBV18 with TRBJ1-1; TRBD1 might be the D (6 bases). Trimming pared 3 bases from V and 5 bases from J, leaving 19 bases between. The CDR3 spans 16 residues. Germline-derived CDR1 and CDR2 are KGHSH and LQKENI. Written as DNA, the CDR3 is TGTGCCAGCTCACCTTACCGGGGGGGGGCGGAGACTGAAGCTTTCTTT. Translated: CASSPYRGGAETEAFF.

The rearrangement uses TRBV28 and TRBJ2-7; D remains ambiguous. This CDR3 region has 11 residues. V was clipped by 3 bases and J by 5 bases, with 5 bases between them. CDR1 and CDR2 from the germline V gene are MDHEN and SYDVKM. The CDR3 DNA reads TGTGCCAGCAGTTTCGCGCACGAGCAGTACTTC. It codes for CASSFAHEQYF. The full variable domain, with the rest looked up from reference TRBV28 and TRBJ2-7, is DVKVTQSSRYLVKRTGEKVFLECVQDMDHENMFWYRQDPGLGLRLIYFSYDVKMKEKGDIPEGYSVSREKKERFSLILESASTNQTSMYLCASSFAHEQYFGPGTRLTVT.

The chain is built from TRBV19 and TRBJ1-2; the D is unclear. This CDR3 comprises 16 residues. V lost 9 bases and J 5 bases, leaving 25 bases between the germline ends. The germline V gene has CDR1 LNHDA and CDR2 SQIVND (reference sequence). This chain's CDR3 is CASGSGYRSIRYGYTF. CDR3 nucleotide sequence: TGTGCCAGCGGTTCAGGATATCGGTCTATTAGATATGGCTACACCTTC.

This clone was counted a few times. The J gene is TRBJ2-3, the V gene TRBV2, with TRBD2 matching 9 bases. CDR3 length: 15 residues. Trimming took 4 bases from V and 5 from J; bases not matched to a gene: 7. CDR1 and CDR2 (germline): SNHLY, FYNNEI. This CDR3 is CASSGGGANGDTQYF. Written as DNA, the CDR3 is TGTGCCAGCAGTGGCGGGGGGGCCAATGGAGATACGCAGTATTTT. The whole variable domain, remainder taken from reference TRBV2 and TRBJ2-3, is EPEVTQTPSHQVTQMGQEVILRCVPISNHLYFYWYRQILGQKVEFLVSFYNNEISEKSEIFDDQFSVERPDGSNFTLKIRSTKLEDSAMYFCASSGGGANGDTQYFGPGTRLTVL.

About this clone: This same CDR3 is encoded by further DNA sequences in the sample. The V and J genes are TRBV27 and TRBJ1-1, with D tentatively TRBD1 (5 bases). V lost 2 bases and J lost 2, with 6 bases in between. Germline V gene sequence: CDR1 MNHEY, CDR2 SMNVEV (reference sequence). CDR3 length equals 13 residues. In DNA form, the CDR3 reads TGTGCCAGCAGTTTACAGGGTAACACTGAAGCTTTCTTT. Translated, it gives CASSLQGNTEAFF.

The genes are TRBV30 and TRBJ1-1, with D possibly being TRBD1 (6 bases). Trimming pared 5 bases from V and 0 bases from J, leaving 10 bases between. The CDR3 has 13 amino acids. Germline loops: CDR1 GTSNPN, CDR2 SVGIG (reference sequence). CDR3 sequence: CAWVGQLNTEAFF. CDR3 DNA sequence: TGTGCCTGGGTTGGACAGTTGAACACTGAAGCTTTCTTT.

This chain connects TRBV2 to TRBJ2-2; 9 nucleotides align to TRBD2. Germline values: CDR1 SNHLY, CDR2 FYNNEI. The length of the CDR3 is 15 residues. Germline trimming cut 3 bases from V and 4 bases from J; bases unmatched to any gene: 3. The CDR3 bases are TGTGCCAGCAGTGATAAACTAGCGGGCACCGGGGAGCTGTTTTTT. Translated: CASSDKLAGTGELFF. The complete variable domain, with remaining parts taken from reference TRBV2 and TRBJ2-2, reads EPEVTQTPSHQVTQMGQEVILRCVPISNHLYFYWYRQILGQKVEFLVSFYNNEISEKSEIFDDQFSVERPDGSNFTLKIRSTKLEDSAMYFCASSDKLAGTGELFFGEGSRLTVL.

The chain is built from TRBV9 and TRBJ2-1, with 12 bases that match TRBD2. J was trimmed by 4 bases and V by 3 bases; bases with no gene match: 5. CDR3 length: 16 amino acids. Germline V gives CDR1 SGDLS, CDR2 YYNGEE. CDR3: CASSARTSGIYNEQFF. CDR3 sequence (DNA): TGTGCCAGCAGCGCGCGGACTAGCGGGATTTACAATGAGCAGTTCTTC. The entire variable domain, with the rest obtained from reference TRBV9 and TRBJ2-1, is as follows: DSGVTQTPKHLITATGQRVTLRCSPRSGDLSVYWYQQSLDQGLQFLIQYYNGEERAKGNILERFSAQQFPDLHSELNLSSLELGDSALYFCASSARTSGIYNEQFFGPGTRLTVL.

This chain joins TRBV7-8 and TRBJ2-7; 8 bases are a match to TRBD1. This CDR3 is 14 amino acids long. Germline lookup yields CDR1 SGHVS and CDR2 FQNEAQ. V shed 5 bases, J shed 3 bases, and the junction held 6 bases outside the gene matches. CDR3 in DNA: TGTGCCAGCAGCATAGGACAGGGCTTCTACGAGCAGTACTTC. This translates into CASSIGQGFYEQYF.

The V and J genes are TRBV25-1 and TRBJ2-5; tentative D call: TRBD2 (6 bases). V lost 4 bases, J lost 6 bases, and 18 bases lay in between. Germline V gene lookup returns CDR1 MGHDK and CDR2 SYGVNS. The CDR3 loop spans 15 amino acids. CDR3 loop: CASSVRDWPRQTQYF. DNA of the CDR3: TGTGCCAGCAGTGTGCGGGACTGGCCTAGGCAGACCCAGTACTTC.

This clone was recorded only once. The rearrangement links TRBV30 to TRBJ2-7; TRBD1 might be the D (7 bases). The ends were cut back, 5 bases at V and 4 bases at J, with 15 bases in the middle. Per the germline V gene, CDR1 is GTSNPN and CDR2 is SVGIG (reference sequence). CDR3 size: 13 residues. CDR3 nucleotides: TGTGCCTGGGGGAGGACAGGAGGGTACGAGCAGTACTTC. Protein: CAWGRTGGYEQYF. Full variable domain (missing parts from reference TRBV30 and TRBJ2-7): SQTIHQWPATLVQPVGSPLSLECTVEGTSNPNLYWYRQAAGRGLQLLFYSVGIGQISSEVPQNLSASRPQDRQFILSSKKLLLSDSGFYLCAWGRTGGYEQYFGPGTRLTVT.

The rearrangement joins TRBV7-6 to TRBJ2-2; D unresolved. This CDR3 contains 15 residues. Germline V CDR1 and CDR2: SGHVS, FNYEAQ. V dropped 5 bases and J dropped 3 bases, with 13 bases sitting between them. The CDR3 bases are TGTGCCAGCAGCCCCACCTCGACTCACACCGGGGAGCTGTTTTTT. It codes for CASSPTSTHTGELFF.

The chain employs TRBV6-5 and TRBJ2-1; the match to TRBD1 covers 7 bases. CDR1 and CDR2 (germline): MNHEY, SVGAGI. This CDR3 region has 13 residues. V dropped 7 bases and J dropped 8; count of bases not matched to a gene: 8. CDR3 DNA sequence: TGTGCCAGCACCCGTACAGGGGTTGATGAGCAGTTCTTC. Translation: CASTRTGVDEQFF.

The CDR3 reads CAWISGAYTGELFF. The CDR3 coding sequence is TGTGCCTGGATTAGCGGGGCCTACACCGGGGAGCTGTTTTTT. The chain is built from TRBV30 and TRBJ2-2; 8 bases align to TRBD2. The V gene end was trimmed by 4 bases and the J gene end by 3 bases; junction bases not matched to a gene: 4. There are 14 residues in the CDR3. Per germline, CDR1 GTSNPN and CDR2 SVGIG (reference sequence).

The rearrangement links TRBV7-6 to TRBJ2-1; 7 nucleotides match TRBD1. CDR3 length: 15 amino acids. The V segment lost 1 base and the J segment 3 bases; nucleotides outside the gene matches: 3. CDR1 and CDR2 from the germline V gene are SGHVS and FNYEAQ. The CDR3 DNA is TGTGCCAGCAGCTTAGTGTGGGACAGCTACAATGAGCAGTTCTTC. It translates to CASSLVWDSYNEQFF.

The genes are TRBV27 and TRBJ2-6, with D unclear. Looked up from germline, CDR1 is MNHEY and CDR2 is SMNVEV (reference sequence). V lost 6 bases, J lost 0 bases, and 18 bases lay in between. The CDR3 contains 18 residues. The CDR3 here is CASRTFGQAFSGANVLTF. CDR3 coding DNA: TGTGCCAGCAGAACCTTTGGCCAGGCCTTCTCTGGGGCCAACGTCCTGACTTTC.

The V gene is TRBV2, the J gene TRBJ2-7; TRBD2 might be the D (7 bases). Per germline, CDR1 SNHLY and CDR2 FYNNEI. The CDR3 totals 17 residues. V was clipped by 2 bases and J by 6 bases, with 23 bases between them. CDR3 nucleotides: TGTGCCAGCAGTGAAATAGGGGGGGGGACTCGGCATCCCGAGCAGTACTTC. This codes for CASSEIGGGTRHPEQYF.

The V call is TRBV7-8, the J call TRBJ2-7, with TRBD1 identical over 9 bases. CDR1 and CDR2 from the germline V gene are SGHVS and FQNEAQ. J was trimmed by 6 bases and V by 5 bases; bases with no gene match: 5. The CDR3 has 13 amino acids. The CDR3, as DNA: TGTGCCAGCAGCCACACAGGGGGCGCCGAGCAGTACTTC. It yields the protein CASSHTGGAEQYF.

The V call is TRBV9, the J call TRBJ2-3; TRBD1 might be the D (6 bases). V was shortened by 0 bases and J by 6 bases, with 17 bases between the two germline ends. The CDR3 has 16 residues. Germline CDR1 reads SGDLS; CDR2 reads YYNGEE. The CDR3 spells CASSVEGDNPSDTQYF. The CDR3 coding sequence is TGTGCCAGCAGCGTAGAAGGGGACAACCCCTCGGATACGCAGTATTTT. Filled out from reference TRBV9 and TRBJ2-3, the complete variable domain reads DSGVTQTPKHLITATGQRVTLRCSPRSGDLSVYWYQQSLDQGLQFLIQYYNGEERAKGNILERFSAQQFPDLHSELNLSSLELGDSALYFCASSVEGDNPSDTQYFGPGTRLTVL.

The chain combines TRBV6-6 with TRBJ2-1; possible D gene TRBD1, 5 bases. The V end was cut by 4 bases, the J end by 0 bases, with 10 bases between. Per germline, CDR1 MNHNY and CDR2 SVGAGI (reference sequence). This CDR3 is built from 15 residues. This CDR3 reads CASSSGHPSYNEQFF. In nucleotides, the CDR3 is TGTGCCAGCAGTTCCGGACACCCCTCCTACAATGAGCAGTTCTTC.

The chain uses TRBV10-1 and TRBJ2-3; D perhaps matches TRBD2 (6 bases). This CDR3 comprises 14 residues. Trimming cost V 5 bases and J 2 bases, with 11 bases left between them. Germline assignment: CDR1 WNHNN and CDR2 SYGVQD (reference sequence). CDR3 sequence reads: CASSTAGPTDTQYF. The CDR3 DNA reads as TGCGCCAGCAGTACAGCGGGTCCCACAGATACGCAGTATTTT.

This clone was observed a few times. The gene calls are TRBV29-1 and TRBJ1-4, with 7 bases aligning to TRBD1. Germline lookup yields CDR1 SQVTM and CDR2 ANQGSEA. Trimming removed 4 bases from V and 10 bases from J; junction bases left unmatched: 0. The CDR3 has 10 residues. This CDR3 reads CSVGQGKLFF. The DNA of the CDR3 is TGCAGCGTTGGACAGGGAAAACTGTTTTTT.

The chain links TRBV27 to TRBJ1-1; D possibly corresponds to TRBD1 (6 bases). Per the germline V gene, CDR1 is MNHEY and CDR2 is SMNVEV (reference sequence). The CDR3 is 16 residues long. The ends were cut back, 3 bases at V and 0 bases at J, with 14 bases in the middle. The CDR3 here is CASSFGGGGLNTEAFF. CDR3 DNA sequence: TGTGCCAGCAGTTTCGGGGGCGGGGGACTGAACACTGAAGCTTTCTTT.

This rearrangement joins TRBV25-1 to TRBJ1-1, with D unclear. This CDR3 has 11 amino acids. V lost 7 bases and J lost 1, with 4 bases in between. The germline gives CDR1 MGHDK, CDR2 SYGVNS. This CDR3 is CASTSNTEAFF. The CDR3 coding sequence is TGTGCCAGCACTTCGAACACTGAAGCTTTCTTT.